A selection of T cell receptor beta chains follows, all from one sample in a study of T cells after yellow fever vaccination. TCRdb reanalysed the 5' RACE reads using MiXCR and keeps one entry per CDR3 protein. The data hold some 390,000 distinct CDR3 sequences, with around 19% observed a single time. Sequencing was performed on PBMCs, taken before the yellow fever booster vaccination. The receptors originated from a man between 18 and 35 years old who received the YFV17D yellow fever vaccine. Both conserved end residues are part of each CDR3. Each record gives: J gene, clone size, V gene, CDR3 protein. Some rows mark clone size as missing; the rest say once, few, many or name a class of expanded clone.

TRBJ2-4 | - | TRBV20-1 | CSASFLETSRGDIQYF
TRBJ2-3 | few | TRBV28 | CASSQNTGVSGDTQYF
TRBJ2-4 | few | TRBV6-5 | CASSAHSGTAKNIQYF
TRBJ2-7 | few | TRBV5-6 | CASSLVKGNSYEQYF
TRBJ1-1 | - | TRBV4-3 | CASSHGPGRVAFF
TRBJ2-1 | few | TRBV4-1 | CASSQKGSSYNEQFF
TRBJ2-2 | - | TRBV10-3 | CAISVRGQGAAAGELFF
TRBJ2-2 | few | TRBV20-1 | CSAGGRPGELFF
TRBJ2-5 | - | TRBV7-3 | CASQKIRTTQETQYF
TRBJ2-3 | few | TRBV9 | CASSPRRRGGTDTQYF
TRBJ1-1 | - | TRBV7-6 | CASSLMDMNTEAFF